The rows below give T cell receptor beta chains drawn from one sample of a study of cytomegalovirus exposure and HLA in healthy donors. The data were produced by immunoSEQ multiplex PCR, yet TCRdb's version contains in-frame clones alone and is incomplete. The table lists 80,000 to 95,000 clones. Input material: PBMCs. These receptors all stem from a woman in her twenties or thirties in good health and CMV-seronegative. CDR3s include the opening cysteine and the closing phenylalanine or tryptophan. The order of the fields is D gene, J gene, V gene, CDR3 protein. D genes are given only for firm matches.

>TRBD1|TRBJ2-1|TRBV6-1
CASSKTGEQFF
>-|TRBJ2-7|TRBV5-6
CASSRVAGNYEQYF
>-|TRBJ1-1|TRBV19
CASSRGVETEAFF
>TRBD2|TRBJ2-1|TRBV6-1
CAIRGPSGSYNEQFF
>TRBD2|TRBJ2-1|TRBV30
CAGSWGSGSPHEQFF
>-|TRBJ1-1|TRBV30
CAWSSAGWTEAFF
>-|TRBJ1-1|TRBV29-1
CSADSQGGLEAFF
>-|TRBJ2-5|TRBV19
CASSNMDSSQETQYF
>-|TRBJ1-1|TRBV6-5
CASSPRGGWTEAFF
>TRBD2|TRBJ2-4|TRBV14
CASSQDDGRGAKNIQYF
>TRBD2|TRBJ2-1|TRBV30
CAWRFGGIGNEQFF
>-|TRBJ1-1|TRBV29-1
CSVDMGGMNTEAFF
>TRBD1|TRBJ2-7|TRBV6-1
CASSARTGGGYEQYF
>-|TRBJ1-5|TRBV28
CASSPGQFNQPQHF
>-|TRBJ1-1|TRBV29-1
CSVGVSGEEAFF
>TRBD2|TRBJ2-1|TRBV29-1
CSVEGTGAGGMDNEQFF
>TRBD1|TRBJ2-7|TRBV6-1
CASSEILGQGDLYEQYF
>TRBD2|TRBJ2-2|TRBV5-1
CASSPRGDSDTGELFF
>-|TRBJ1-5|TRBV27
CASSLTGTSQPQHF
>-|TRBJ1-2|TRBV4-1
CASSPVKSSGYTF
>TRBD2|TRBJ2-1|TRBV6-5
CASSPLASGGPGQFF
>-|TRBJ1-1|TRBV2
CASSEPPAGRTEAFF